This T cell receptor (beta chain) was identified during a study of blood T cell repertoires in COVID-19. Study-wide background: COVID-19 samples from acute and convalescent phases originated in the United States, Italy and Spain. The analysed material was cDNA or gDNA that came from T cells, B-cell-depleted T cells, or PBMCs.

As handled by the study authors: Amplified reference gene primers provided the basis for estimating nucleated cell counts. The method was immunoSEQ multiplex PCR; TCRdb's version includes in-frame clones alone and lacks a portion of them. V, J and clone size are taken as reported in that table, and D and trimming were inferred from the DNA itself. The repertoire holds about 490,000 clones, with 70% to 90% as singletons. The trim removed 3 bases at V and 4 bases at J, leaving 7 bases unmatched. The CDR3 has 16 amino acids. CDR1 and CDR2 (germline): KGHSH, LQKENI. The TCR originated in a human donor in a cohort sampled during active COVID-19. The J gene is TRBJ1-1, the V gene TRBV18, with TRBD1 matching 11 bases. The specimen was peripheral blood. The CDR3: CASSPTTGTGGTEAFF. The CDR3 DNA sequence: TGTGCCAGCTCACCGACCACCGGGACAGGGGGCACTGAAGCTTTCTTT. The full variable domain, rest sourced from reference TRBV18 and TRBJ1-1, is NAGVMQNPRHLVRRRGQEARLRCSPMKGHSHVYWYRQLPEEGLKFMVYLQKENIIDESGMPKERFSAEFPKEGPSILRIQQVVRGDSAAYFCASSPTTGTGGTEAFFGQGTRLTVV.